The 15 T cell receptor beta chains listed next were all sequenced from one sample in a study of blood T cells in healthy people across ages. The use of a sample-barcoded 5' primer and a J-beta primer mix characterized a second PCR of roughly 6 to 11 cycles. TCRdb itself ran the 5' RACE reads through MiXCR, one entry per CDR3 protein. The sample lists a few hundred thousand distinct CDR3 sequences; about a quarter were seen once. This sample was also put to use in a study of T cells of mothers and their children.

Specimen: blood. Source of these receptors: a boy between 2 and 10 years old in good health.

The chain joins TRBV5-6 to TRBJ2-3, with 10 bases aligning to TRBD2. The CDR3 is 16 residues long. Germline CDR1 SGHDT, CDR2 YYEEEE. V lost 0 bases to trimming and J lost 4 bases; unmatched junction nucleotides: 5. The DNA for the CDR3 is TGTGCCAGCAGCTTGGCTAGCGGGAGTGGCGCAGATACGCAGTATTTT. It encodes CASSLASGSGADTQYF.

This clonotype has more than one count but fewer than ten. The chain joins TRBV20-1 to TRBJ2-7; TRBD1 matches 7 bases. The V and J ends lost 4 bases and 1 base, in that order; junction bases with no gene match: 4. Germline V gene sequence: CDR1 DFQATT, CDR2 SNEGSKA (reference sequence). This CDR3 spans 13 amino acids. The CDR3 nucleotides read TGCAGTGCTAAGGGGACAGTGTCCTACGAGCAGTACTTC. Its translation is CSAKGTVSYEQYF.

This clonotype was seen a single time. This sequence joins TRBV7-9 and TRBJ2-7; D not certain. This CDR3 comprises 13 residues. Germline V lookup: CDR1 SEHNR, CDR2 FQNEAQ (reference sequence). Trimming took 0 bases from V and 6 from J, leaving 9 bases between them. CDR3 in amino acids: CASSLAAGPEQYF. In DNA, the CDR3 is TGTGCCAGCAGCTTAGCGGCTGGTCCCGAGCAGTACTTC.

Points on this clonotype: A read error may produce the germline difference seen at one junction end. The genes are TRBV15 and TRBJ2-3; 9 nucleotides align to TRBD2. Germline CDR1 and CDR2: LNHNV and YYDKDF (reference sequence). CDR3 length equals 16 residues. The CDR3 nucleotides read TGTGCCACCAGCAGAGATAGCGGGAGTGACGCAGATACGCATTATTTT. Amino acid sequence: CATSRDSGSDADTHYF.

This chain uses TRBV6-2 or TRBV6-3 with TRBJ2-5; no clear D. The CDR3 length is 11 residues. Trimming took off 4 bases at V and 5 bases at J, with 5 bases between the two ends. Germline values: CDR1 MNHEY, CDR2 SVGEGT. The CDR3 sequence is CASSSWETQYF. DNA of the CDR3: TGTGCCAGCAGTTCTTGGGAGACCCAGTACTTC.

The chain recombines TRBV20-1 with TRBJ2-5; D may be TRBD1 (6 bases). The better agreement between TRBJ2-7 and the DNA end casts doubt on the J call. The germline CDR1 and CDR2 sequences are DFQATT and SNEGSKA (reference sequence). This CDR3 region has 15 residues. Here the CDR3 reads CSAPTGTFESYEQYF. Written as DNA, the CDR3 is TGCAGTGCCCCCACAGGGACATTCGAGTCCTACGAGCAGTACTTC.

A few counts support this clonotype. This chain joins TRBV5-1 and TRBJ1-2; D ambiguous. Germline CDR1 and CDR2: SGHRS and YFSETQ. The germline V and J ends were trimmed by 0 bases and 0 bases, with 12 bases remaining between them. The CDR3 totals 16 residues. Here the CDR3 reads CASSLDPGQANYGYTF. DNA of the CDR3: TGCGCCAGCAGCTTGGATCCGGGCCAAGCTAACTATGGCTACACCTTC. Using reference TRBV5-1 and TRBJ1-2 for the parts outside the CDR3, the full variable domain is KAGVTQTPRYLIKTRGQQVTLSCSPISGHRSVSWYQQTPGQGLQFLFEYFSETQRNKGNFPGRFSGRQFSNSRSEMNVSTLELGDSALYLCASSLDPGQANYGYTFGSGTRLTVV.

This sequence joins TRBV19 and TRBJ2-5, with 7 bases lining up with TRBD2. The CDR3 contains 14 residues. The germline gives CDR1 LNHDA, CDR2 SQIVND (reference sequence). V lost 6 bases and J lost 4; bases outside the gene matches: 8. This chain's CDR3 is CASRGGEAGETQYF. In DNA, the CDR3 is TGTGCCAGTAGGGGAGGGGAAGCCGGAGAGACCCAGTACTTC.

This clonotype came up many times. The V call is TRBV29-1, the J call TRBJ2-7, with D perhaps TRBD1 (6 bases). Per the germline V gene, CDR1 is SQVTM and CDR2 is ANQGSEA. V lost 4 bases to trimming and J lost 2 bases, with 6 bases between them. This CDR3 region has 11 residues. CDR3 sequence reads: CSVGTAYEQYF. In DNA, the CDR3 is TGCAGCGTTGGGACAGCCTACGAGCAGTACTTC.

This clonotype was picked up a small number of times. The genes are TRBV20-1 and TRBJ2-5; D is unresolved. The DNA end is more similar to TRBJ2-7, so the J call may be wrong. Germline-derived CDR1 and CDR2 are DFQATT and SNEGSKA (reference sequence). The CDR3 contains 13 residues. The chain's CDR3 is CSAISVYPYEQYF. The CDR3 DNA follows: TGCAGTGCTATAAGTGTATATCCATACGAGCAGTACTTC.

This clonotype was seen more than once but under ten times. The chain joins TRBV28 to TRBJ2-7, with a weak D call TRBD1 (6 bases). V dropped 3 bases and J dropped 0 bases, with 12 bases sitting between them. Germline CDR1 MDHEN, CDR2 SYDVKM. The CDR3 is 15 amino acids. CDR3 nucleotides: TGTGCCAGCAGTTTTAGGGGCAGGGGCTCCTACGAGCAGTACTTC. Protein sequence: CASSFRGRGSYEQYF.

This clonotype was detected only a few times. The chain employs TRBV7-7 and TRBJ2-5; TRBD1 agrees at 7 bases. This CDR3 region has 16 residues. CDR1 is SSHAT, CDR2 FNYEAQ, per germline (reference sequence). V trimming: 2 bases; J trimming: 4 bases; junction bases outside the gene matches: 10. The CDR3 reads CASSLRILTGIETQYF. The CDR3 DNA is TGTGCCAGCAGCTTAAGAATTTTGACAGGGATAGAGACCCAGTACTTC.

This clonotype showed up just a few times. The chain carries TRBV9 and TRBJ1-1; tentatively, D is TRBD1 (5 bases). Trimming took off 2 bases at V and 11 bases at J, with 19 bases between the two ends. The CDR3 spans 14 residues. Looked up from germline, CDR1 is SGDLS and CDR2 is YYNGEE. DNA of the CDR3: TGTGCCAGCAGCGTCGGGGCGGATGAGAGAATGGCTTTCTTT. This codes for CASSVGADERMAFF.

This clonotype was detected a few times. The V and J genes are TRBV10-3 and TRBJ1-1, with TRBD1 matching 7 bases. Germline lookup yields CDR1 ENHRY and CDR2 SYGVKD. This CDR3 is built from 14 residues. The V gene end was trimmed by 6 bases and the J gene end by 5 bases; junction bases not matched to a gene: 9. The CDR3 region is CAISVTGVGTEAFF. CDR3 DNA: TGTGCCATCAGCGTTACAGGGGTAGGGACTGAAGCTTTCTTT.

There are many counts of this clonotype. The genes are TRBV2 and TRBJ2-5; maybe TRBD1 (5 bases). The J call is uncertain, as TRBJ2-1 better fits the DNA end. This CDR3 has 12 residues. CDR1 and CDR2 from the germline V gene are SNHLY and FYNNEI. The CDR3 reads CASKRGANEQFF. CDR3 in DNA: TGTGCCAGCAAACGTGGGGCCAATGAGCAGTTCTTC.